This record covers a single T cell receptor (beta chain). No antigen is known for it. Profiled with immunoSEQ multiplex PCR; TCRdb holds only in-frame clones, not every one. Of 95,000 to 150,000 clones listed, about 88% are singletons. The length of the CDR3 is 16 residues. The germline gives CDR1 MNHNS, CDR2 SASEGT. J lost 7 bases, V lost 1 base, and 7 bases had no gene match. The data originate from a study of T cell responses to AZD1222 COVID-19 vaccine. Regarding the study as a whole: Donors were chiefly white British, with a greater number of females, and clonal diversity was perhaps underestimated.

The source was peripheral blood, collected on day 0 of AZD1222 vaccination. The sequence came from an adult in good health. The chain joins TRBV6-1 to TRBJ1-6; 7 nucleotides match TRBD1. The CDR3 is CASSEDWTGTNSPLHF. The CDR3 nucleotides are TGTGCCAGCAGTGAAGATTGGACAGGAACCAATTCACCCCTCCACTTT.